Each of the 10 T cell receptor beta chains below was sequenced from the same sample in a study of glioma-infiltrating T cells. Amplification of TCR alpha and beta CDR3 regions from RNA used iRepertoire nested multiplex PCR. One entry per CDR3 protein, called by TCRdb with MiXCR from the multiplex PCR reads. The data show 300,000 to 450,000 distinct CDR3 sequences, approximately 42% seen once. Sequenced: glioma tissue, nonneoplastic brain tissue, or PBMCs (not recorded which). Receptor source: a human donor with low-grade glioma or glioblastoma, undergoing nonglioma brain surgery, or in good health (not recorded which).

The chain links TRBV7-2 to TRBJ2-1; TRBD2 matches at 9 bases. CDR3 length: 15 amino acids. The V and J ends lost 2 bases and 5 bases, in that order; junction bases with no gene match: 4. Germline V gene data show CDR1 as SGHTA and CDR2 as FQGNSA. The CDR3 sequence is CASSLMAGGDNEQFF. The CDR3 nucleotides are TGTGCCAGCAGCTTAATGGCGGGAGGGGACAATGAGCAGTTCTTC.

The chain recombines TRBV6-1 with TRBJ1-6; TRBD1 agrees at 9 bases. V gave up 5 bases and J gave up 5 bases; unmatched junction bases: 7. The CDR3 is 16 residues long. Per the germline V gene, CDR1 is MNHNS and CDR2 is SASEGT. CDR3 residues: CASSKGTGIDNSPLHF. CDR3 DNA sequence: TGTGCCAGCAGTAAAGGGACAGGGATAGATAATTCACCCCTCCACTTT.

The V call is TRBV19, the J call TRBJ2-3, with unresolved D. CDR3 size: 14 residues. The V end was cut by 0 bases, the J end by 2 bases, with 6 bases between. Germline loops: CDR1 LNHDA, CDR2 SQIVND (reference sequence). CDR3: CASSIEQLTDTQYF. CDR3 sequence (DNA): TGTGCCAGTAGTATAGAACAACTCACAGATACGCAGTATTTT.

CDR3 residues: CASRDRVGHQPQHF. CDR3 coding DNA: TGTGCCAGCAGGGACAGGGTAGGGCATCAGCCCCAGCATTTT. The rearrangement joins TRBV28 to TRBJ1-5, with 8 positions matching TRBD1. CDR1 is MDHEN, CDR2 SYDVKM, per germline. This CDR3 comprises 14 residues. Trimming cost V 6 bases and J 5 bases; bases outside gene matches: 6.

The chain recombines TRBV19 with TRBJ1-2; 8 bases fit TRBD1. The V gene's germline CDR1 is LNHDA and CDR2 SQIVND (reference sequence). V was pared by 6 bases and J by 0 bases, with 15 bases of the junction left unmatched. This CDR3 is built from 18 residues. CDR3 residues: CASRPARDRRTPNYGYTF. The CDR3 nucleotides are TGTGCCAGTAGGCCCGCCCGGGACAGGCGCACGCCTAACTATGGCTACACCTTC.

This clonotype was recorded a few times. This chain connects TRBV6-2 or TRBV6-3 to TRBJ2-1; D call uncertain. This CDR3 is 14 amino acids long. The ends were cut back, 8 bases at V and 2 bases at J, with 13 bases in the middle. Looked up from germline, CDR1 is MNHEY and CDR2 is SVGEGT. CDR3 residues: CASRFWAPYNEQFF. CDR3 bases: TGTGCCAGCCGTTTTTGGGCCCCCTACAATGAGCAGTTCTTC.

Many counts were recorded for this clonotype. One end of the junction varies from germline; a read error may be responsible. The CDR3 bases are TGTGCCAGCAGTTTAGGCGGGGGACAAGAGACCCAGTACTTC. Its protein is CASSLGGGQETQYF. The V call is TRBV5-1, the J call TRBJ2-5; TRBD2 matches at 7 bases. This CDR3 has 14 amino acids. Germline-derived CDR1 and CDR2 are SGHRS and YFSETQ.

This rearrangement joins TRBV18 to TRBJ2-1; the match to TRBD2 covers 7 bases. There are 17 residues in the CDR3. The V and J ends lost 2 bases and 0 bases, in that order; junction bases with no gene match: 7. Germline assignment: CDR1 KGHSH and CDR2 LQKENI. CDR3 DNA sequence: TGTGCCAGCTCACCAATAGGCGGGAGCAGCTCCTACAATGAGCAGTTCTTC. It yields the protein CASSPIGGSSSYNEQFF. Looking up the rest from reference TRBV18 and TRBJ2-1 gives the full variable domain: NAGVMQNPRHLVRRRGQEARLRCSPMKGHSHVYWYRQLPEEGLKFMVYLQKENIIDESGMPKERFSAEFPKEGPSILRIQQVVRGDSAAYFCASSPIGGSSSYNEQFFGPGTRLTVL.

The sample holds one count of this clonotype. This clone may be a read error of a much larger clone one base away. The V call is TRBV6-5, the J call TRBJ2-1, with no clear D. CDR1 is MNHEY and CDR2 is SVGAGI in the germline V gene. This CDR3 region has 13 residues. The CDR3 nucleotides are TGTGCCAGCAGTTACAGGGAATACAATGAGCAGTCCTTC. Its translation: CASSYREYNEQSF.

This chain connects TRBV7-2 to TRBJ1-5; D is unclear. V was cut by 5 bases and J by 4 bases, with 18 bases left in between. Germline values: CDR1 SGHTA, CDR2 FQGNSA. The CDR3 is 16 residues long. The CDR3 DNA reads TGTGCCAGCAGCCTTGGGGTCAGTCCCCCGAATCAGCCCCAGCATTTT. This sequence encodes CASSLGVSPPNQPQHF.